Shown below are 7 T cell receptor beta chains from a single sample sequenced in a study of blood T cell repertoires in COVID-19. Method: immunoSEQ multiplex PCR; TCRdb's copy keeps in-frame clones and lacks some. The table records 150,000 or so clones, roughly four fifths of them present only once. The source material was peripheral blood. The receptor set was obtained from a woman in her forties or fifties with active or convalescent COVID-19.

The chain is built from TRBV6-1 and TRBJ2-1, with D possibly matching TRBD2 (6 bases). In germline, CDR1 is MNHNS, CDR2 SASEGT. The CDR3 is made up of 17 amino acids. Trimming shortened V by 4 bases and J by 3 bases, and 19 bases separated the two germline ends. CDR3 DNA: TGTGCCAGCAGTGCTATAGTCAGCGGGTTAGACTACAATGAGCAGTTCTTC. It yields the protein CASSAIVSGLDYNEQFF.

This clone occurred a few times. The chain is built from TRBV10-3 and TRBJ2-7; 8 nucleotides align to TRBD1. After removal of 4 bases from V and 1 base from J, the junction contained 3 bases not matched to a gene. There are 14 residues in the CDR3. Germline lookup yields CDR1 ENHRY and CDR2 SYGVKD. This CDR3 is CAISGGQESYEQYF. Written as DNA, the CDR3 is TGTGCCATCAGTGGGGGACAGGAATCCTACGAGCAGTACTTC.

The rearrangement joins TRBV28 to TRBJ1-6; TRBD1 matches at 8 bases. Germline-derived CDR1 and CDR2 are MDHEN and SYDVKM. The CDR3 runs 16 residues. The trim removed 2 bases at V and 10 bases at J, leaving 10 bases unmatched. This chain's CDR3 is CASSLPGQASESPLHF. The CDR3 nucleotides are TGTGCCAGCAGTTTACCGGGACAGGCCTCCGAATCACCCCTCCACTTT.

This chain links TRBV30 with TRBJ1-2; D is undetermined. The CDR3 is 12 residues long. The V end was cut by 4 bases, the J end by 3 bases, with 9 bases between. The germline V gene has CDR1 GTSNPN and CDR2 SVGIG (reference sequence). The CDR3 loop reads CAWIERYYGYTF. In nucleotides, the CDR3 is TGTGCCTGGATCGAGAGATACTATGGCTACACCTTC.

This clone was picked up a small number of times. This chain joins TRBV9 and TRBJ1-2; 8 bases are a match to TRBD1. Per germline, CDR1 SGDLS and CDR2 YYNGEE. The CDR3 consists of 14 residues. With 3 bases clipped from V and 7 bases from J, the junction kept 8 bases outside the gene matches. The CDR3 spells CASSALQGVSGYTF. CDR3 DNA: TGTGCCAGCAGCGCTCTACAGGGGGTTAGTGGCTACACCTTC. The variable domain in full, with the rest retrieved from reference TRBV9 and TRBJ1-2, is DSGVTQTPKHLITATGQRVTLRCSPRSGDLSVYWYQQSLDQGLQFLIQYYNGEERAKGNILERFSAQQFPDLHSELNLSSLELGDSALYFCASSALQGVSGYTFGSGTRLTVV.

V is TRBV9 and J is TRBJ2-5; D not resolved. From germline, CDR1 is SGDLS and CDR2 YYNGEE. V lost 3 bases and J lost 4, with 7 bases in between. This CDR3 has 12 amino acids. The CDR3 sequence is CASSGLLETQYF. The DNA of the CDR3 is TGTGCCAGCAGCGGCCTATTAGAGACCCAGTACTTC.

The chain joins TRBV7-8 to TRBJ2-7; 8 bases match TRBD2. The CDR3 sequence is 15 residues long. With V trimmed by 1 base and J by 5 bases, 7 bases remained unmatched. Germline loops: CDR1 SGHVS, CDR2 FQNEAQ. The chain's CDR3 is CASSLEASGRDEQYF. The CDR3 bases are TGTGCCAGCAGCTTAGAGGCTAGCGGGCGGGACGAGCAGTACTTC.